A selection of T cell receptor beta chains follows, all from one sample in a study of radiotherapy plus CTLA-4 blockade in lung cancer. Produced via immunoSEQ multiplex PCR; TCRdb's table is partial and in-frame only. The table records fewer than 100,000 clones, under 90% of them present only once. The sequenced sample was peripheral blood, obtained from a patient treated with radiotherapy plus ipilimumab. The receptors originated from a human donor with non-small cell lung cancer who had stable disease on radiotherapy plus ipilimumab. Both conserved end residues are part of each CDR3. The D gene is left open where the match is weak. Part of the rows lack a size; the others show once, few, many or a class for expanded clones.

once	NA	TRBV6-5	TRBJ2-3	15	CASREGKTGTDTQYF	TGTGCCAGCAGGGAGGGAAAGACGGGCACAGATACGCAGTATTTT
NA	TRBD2	TRBV28	TRBJ2-7	14	CASPPSGRLGEQYF	TGTGCCAGCCCCCCTAGCGGGAGACTGGGCGAGCAGTACTTC
NA	NA	TRBV21-1	TRBJ2-2	18	CASSNLEAQHLNTGELFF	TGTGCCAGCAGCAACCTGGAGGCACAACACCTGAACACCGGGGAGCTGTTTTTT
NA	NA	TRBV11-2	TRBJ2-7	13	CASSFTPPYEQYF	TGTGCCAGCAGCTTTACACCGCCCTACGAGCAGTACTTC
NA	NA	TRBV9	TRBJ1-5	15	CASSVGGGTNQPQHF	TGTGCCAGCAGCGTAGGAGGAGGGACCAATCAGCCCCAGCATTTT
once	NA	TRBV20-1	TRBJ2-3	11	CSAPARDTQYF	TGCAGTGCTCCCGCCCGGGATACGCAGTATTTT
NA	NA	TRBV15	TRBJ1-1	15	CATSSIRTANTEAFF	TGTGCCACCAGCAGCATACGGACAGCGAACACTGAAGCTTTCTTT
NA	NA	TRBV27	TRBJ1-6	12	CASSLEGSPLHF	TGTGCCAGCAGTTTAGAAGGGTCACCCCTCCACTTT
NA	NA	TRBV28	TRBJ2-3	13	CASGRGITDTQYF	TGTGCCAGCGGAAGAGGCATCACAGATACGCAGTATTTT
NA	TRBD2	TRBV11-2	TRBJ2-1	16	CASSTRGSGVYNEQFF	TGTGCCAGCAGCACTAGAGGGAGCGGGGTCTACAATGAGCAGTTCTTC
NA	NA	TRBV27	TRBJ1-1	13	CASGRAGNTEAFF	TGTGCCAGCGGGAGGGCAGGGAACACTGAAGCTTTCTTT
NA	TRBD1	TRBV19	TRBJ2-3	17	CASSVQSRDREPDTQYF	TGTGCCAGTAGTGTCCAGTCCCGGGACAGGGAGCCAGATACGCAGTATTTT
few	NA	TRBV7-2	TRBJ1-3	15	CASSLGLSYGNTIYF	TGTGCCAGCAGCTTAGGACTGAGCTATGGAAACACCATATATTTT
NA	NA	TRBV2	TRBJ2-7	15	CASRVDRLSSYEQYF	TGTGCCAGCAGGGTGGACAGATTAAGCTCCTACGAGCAGTACTTC
NA	NA	TRBV5-1	TRBJ2-5	15	CASSAQPASQETQYF	TGCGCCAGCAGCGCCCAGCCAGCGAGCCAAGAGACCCAGTACTTC
NA	NA	TRBV30	TRBJ2-1	13	CAWSLGLLGATFF	TGTGCCTGGAGCCTCGGGCTGCTTGGGGCAACGTTCTTC
NA	NA	TRBV27	TRBJ1-3	13	CASSQYSGNTIYF	TGTGCCAGCAGTCAGTACTCTGGAAACACCATATATTTT
NA	NA	TRBV7-9	TRBJ2-3	14	CASSPRDFTDTQYF	TGTGCCAGCAGCCCCCGGGACTTCACAGATACGCAGTATTTT
NA	TRBD2	TRBV18	TRBJ2-7	15	CASSPPGLAAYEQYF	TGTGCCAGCTCACCCCCGGGACTAGCGGCCTACGAGCAGTACTTC
NA	TRBD1	TRBV28	TRBJ1-4	16	CASSLRQGATNEKLFF	TGTGCCAGCAGTCTCCGACAGGGGGCAACTAATGAAAAACTGTTTTTT
NA	NA	TRBV4-1	TRBJ2-6	16	CASSQEPDSGANVLTF	TGCGCCAGCAGCCAAGAACCGGACTCTGGGGCCAACGTCCTGACTTTC
NA	TRBD1	TRBV7-8	TRBJ1-5	15	CASRLGTGVNQPQHF	TGTGCCAGCAGGCTAGGGACAGGGGTTAATCAGCCCCAGCATTTT
NA	NA	TRBV29-1	TRBJ1-3	14	CSVSGGSGGNTIYF	TGCAGCGTATCCGGAGGCTCGGGTGGAAACACCATATATTTT
NA	NA	TRBV5-4	TRBJ1-1	11	CASTGKTEAFF	TGTGCCAGCACGGGGAAAACTGAAGCTTTCTTT
few	TRBD2	TRBV27	TRBJ2-1	17	CASTLYSGRRSYNEQFF	TGTGCCAGCACCCTGTATAGCGGGAGGAGGTCCTACAATGAGCAGTTCTTC
NA	NA	TRBV27	TRBJ1-1	14	CASSLLSAATEAFF	TGTGCCAGCAGTTTATTATCGGCAGCCACTGAAGCTTTCTTT
NA	NA	TRBV7-3	TRBJ2-1	14	CASTPPGGYNEQFF	TGTGCCAGCACCCCCCCCGGAGGGTACAATGAGCAGTTCTTC
NA	NA	TRBV29-1	TRBJ1-2	12	CSAVQGNYGYTF	TGCAGCGCTGTACAGGGCAACTATGGCTACACCTTC
once	TRBD2	TRBV10-3	TRBJ2-7	17	CAIGDTSGGSWRYEQYF	TGTGCCATCGGAGACACTAGCGGGGGGTCGTGGAGGTACGAGCAGTACTTC
once	NA	TRBV7-9	TRBJ2-3	15	CASSQMGNSNQPQYF	TGTGCCAGCAGCCAGATGGGAAATAGCAATCAGCCCCAGTATTTT
NA	TRBD1	TRBV6-5	TRBJ1-6	14	CASSTGTENSPLHF	TGTGCCAGCAGTACCGGGACAGAGAATTCACCCCTCCACTTT
once	NA	TRBV9	TRBJ1-3	12	CASWGSGNTIYF	TGTGCCAGTTGGGGGTCTGGAAACACCATATATTTT
NA	NA	TRBV7-9	TRBJ2-5	14	CASSSGTGGETQYF	TGTGCCAGCAGCTCCGGGACTGGGGGAGAGACCCAGTACTTC
NA	TRBD1	TRBV11-3	TRBJ1-2	17	CASSPTGTGNPTYGYTF	TGTGCCAGCAGCCCCACTGGGACAGGGAACCCCACCTATGGCTACACCTTC
NA	NA	TRBV7-9	TRBJ2-7	14	CASSETWDGYEQYF	TGTGCCAGCAGCGAAACGTGGGACGGCTACGAGCAGTACTTC